This T cell receptor beta chain was identified in a study of T cells in narcolepsy. There are 16 residues in the CDR3. V shed 4 bases and J 6 bases; nucleotides not matched to a gene: 8. The germline CDR1 and CDR2 sequences are KGHSH and LQKENI. TCRdb's copy holds only in-frame clones and misses some; the assay was immunoSEQ multiplex PCR. The sample contains fewer than 40,000 clones, roughly 80% of which appear only once. The rearrangement uses TRBV18 and TRBJ1-6; 8 bases line up with TRBD1. This clonotype was sampled from a human donor with narcolepsy. The sequenced material came from CD45RA- memory CD4+ T cells from PBMCs. CDR3 bases: TGTGCCAGCTCACTTGGACAGGGAGGGACTAATTCACCCCTCCACTTT. Its translation: CASSLGQGGTNSPLHF.